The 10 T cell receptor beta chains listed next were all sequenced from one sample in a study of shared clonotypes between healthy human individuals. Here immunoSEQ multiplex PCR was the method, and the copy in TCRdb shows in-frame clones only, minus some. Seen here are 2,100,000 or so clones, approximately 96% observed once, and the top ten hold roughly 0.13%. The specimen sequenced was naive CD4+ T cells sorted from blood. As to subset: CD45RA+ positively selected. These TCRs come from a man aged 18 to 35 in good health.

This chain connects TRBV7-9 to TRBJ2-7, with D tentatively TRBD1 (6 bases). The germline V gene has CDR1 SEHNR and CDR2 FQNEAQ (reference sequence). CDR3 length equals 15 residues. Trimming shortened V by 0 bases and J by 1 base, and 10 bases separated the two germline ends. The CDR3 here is CASSLAGGKSYEQYF. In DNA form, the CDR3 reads TGTGCCAGCAGCTTAGCAGGGGGAAAGTCCTACGAGCAGTACTTC.

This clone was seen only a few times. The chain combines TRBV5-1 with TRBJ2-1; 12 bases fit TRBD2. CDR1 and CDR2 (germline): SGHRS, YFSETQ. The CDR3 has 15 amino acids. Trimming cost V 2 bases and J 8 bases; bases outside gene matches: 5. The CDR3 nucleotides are TGCGCCAGCAGCTTCCCGACTAGCGGGAGTGATGAGCAGTTCTTC. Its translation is CASSFPTSGSDEQFF.

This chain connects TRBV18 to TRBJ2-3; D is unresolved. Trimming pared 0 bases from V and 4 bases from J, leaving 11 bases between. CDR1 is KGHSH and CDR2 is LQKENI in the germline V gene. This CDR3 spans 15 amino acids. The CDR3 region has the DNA TGTGCCAGCTCACCACCCGGACCAGGCCCAGATACGCAGTATTTT. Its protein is CASSPPGPGPDTQYF.

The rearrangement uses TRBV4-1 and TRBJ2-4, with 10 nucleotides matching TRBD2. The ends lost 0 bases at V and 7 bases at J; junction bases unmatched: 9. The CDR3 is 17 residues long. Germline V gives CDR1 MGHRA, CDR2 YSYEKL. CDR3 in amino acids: CASSQDGSSGSFNIQYF. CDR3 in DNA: TGCGCCAGCAGCCAAGATGGATCTAGCGGGAGCTTCAACATTCAGTACTTC.

The CDR3 bases are TGTGCCAGCAGCACAACTAGGGAATCCACAGATACGCAGTATTTT. It yields the protein CASSTTRESTDTQYF. The gene calls are TRBV7-9 and TRBJ2-3, with D possibly being TRBD2 (5 bases). CDR1 and CDR2 (germline): SEHNR, FQNEAQ (reference sequence). The CDR3 consists of 15 residues. V gave up 5 bases and J gave up 2 bases, with 14 bases separating them.

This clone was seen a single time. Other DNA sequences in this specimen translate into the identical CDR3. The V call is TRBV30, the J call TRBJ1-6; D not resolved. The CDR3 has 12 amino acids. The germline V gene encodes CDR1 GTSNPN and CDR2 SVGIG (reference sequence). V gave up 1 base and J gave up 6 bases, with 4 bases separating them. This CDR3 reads CAWSGGNSPLHF. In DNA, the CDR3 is TGTGCCTGGAGTGGAGGTAATTCACCCCTCCACTTT.

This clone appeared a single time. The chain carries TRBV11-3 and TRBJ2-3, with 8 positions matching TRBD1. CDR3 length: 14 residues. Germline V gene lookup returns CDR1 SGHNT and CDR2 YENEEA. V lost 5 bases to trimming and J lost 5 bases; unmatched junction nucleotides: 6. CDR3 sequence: CASSPGTGEDTQYF. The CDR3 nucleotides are TGTGCCAGCAGCCCCGGGACAGGAGAAGATACGCAGTATTTT.

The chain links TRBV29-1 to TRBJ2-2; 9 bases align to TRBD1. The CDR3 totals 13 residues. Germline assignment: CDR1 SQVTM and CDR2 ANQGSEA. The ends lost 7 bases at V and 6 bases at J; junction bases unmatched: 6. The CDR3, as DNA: TGCAGCGGACAGGGGGTACGATCCGGGGAGCTGTTTTTT. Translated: CSGQGVRSGELFF.

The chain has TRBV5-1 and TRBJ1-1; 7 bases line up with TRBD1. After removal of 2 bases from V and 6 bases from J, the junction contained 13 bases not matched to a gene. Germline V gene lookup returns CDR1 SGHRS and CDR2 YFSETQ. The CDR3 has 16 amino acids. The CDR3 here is CASSLSPQGLGAEAFF. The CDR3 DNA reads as TGCGCCAGCAGCTTAAGTCCACAGGGGCTAGGTGCTGAAGCTTTCTTT.

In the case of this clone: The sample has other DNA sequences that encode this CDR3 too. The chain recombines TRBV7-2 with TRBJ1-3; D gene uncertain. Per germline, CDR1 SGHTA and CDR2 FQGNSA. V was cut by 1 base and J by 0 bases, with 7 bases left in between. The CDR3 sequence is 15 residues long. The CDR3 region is CASSLGPSSGNTIYF. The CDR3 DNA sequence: TGTGCCAGCAGCTTAGGACCGAGCTCTGGAAACACCATATATTTT.